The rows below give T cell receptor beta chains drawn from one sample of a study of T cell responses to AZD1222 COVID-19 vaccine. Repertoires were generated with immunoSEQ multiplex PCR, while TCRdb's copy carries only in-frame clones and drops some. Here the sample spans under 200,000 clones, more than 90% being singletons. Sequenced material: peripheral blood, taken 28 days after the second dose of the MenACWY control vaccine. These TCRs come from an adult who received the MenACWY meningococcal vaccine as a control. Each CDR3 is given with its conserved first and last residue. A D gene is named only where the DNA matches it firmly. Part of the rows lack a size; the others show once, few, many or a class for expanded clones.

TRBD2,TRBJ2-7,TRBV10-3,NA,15,CAIRDGTSGIYEQYF,TGTGCCATCAGGGACGGGACTAGCGGGATCTACGAGCAGTACTTC
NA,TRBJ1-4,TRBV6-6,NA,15,CASRGLPGTNEKLFF,TGTGCCAGCCGTGGGCTGCCGGGAACTAATGAAAAACTGTTTTTT
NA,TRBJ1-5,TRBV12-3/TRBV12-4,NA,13,CASSPSPNQPQHF,TGTGCCAGCAGTCCCAGCCCCAATCAGCCCCAGCATTTT
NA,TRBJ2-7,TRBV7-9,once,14,CASRGEGLSGEQYF,TGTGCCAGCAGGGGAGAGGGACTGTCTGGCGAGCAGTACTTC
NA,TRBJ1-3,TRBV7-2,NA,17,CASSLAPTASSGNTIYF,TGTGCCAGCAGCTTAGCGCCGACAGCGAGCTCTGGAAACACCATATATTTT
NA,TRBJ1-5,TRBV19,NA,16,CASSIDPGRRNQPQHF,TGTGCCAGTAGTATAGATCCGGGCAGAAGAAATCAGCCCCAGCATTTT
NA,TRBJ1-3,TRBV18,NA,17,CASSREGTGYSGNTIYF,TGTGCCAGCTCACGCGAAGGAACGGGATACTCTGGAAACACCATATATTTT
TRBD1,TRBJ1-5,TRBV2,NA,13,CATNRGGNQPQHF,TGTGCCACCAACAGGGGAGGGAATCAGCCCCAGCATTTT
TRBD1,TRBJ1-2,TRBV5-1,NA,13,CASSLQGRDGYTF,TGCGCCAGCAGCCTACAGGGGCGGGATGGCTACACCTTC
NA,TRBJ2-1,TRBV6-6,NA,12,CASSPYYNEQFF,TGTGCCAGCAGTCCCTACTACAATGAGCAGTTCTTC
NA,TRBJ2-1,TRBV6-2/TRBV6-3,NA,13,CASSYDGLTGGFF,TGTGCCAGCAGTTACGACGGGCTCACCGGTGGGTTCTTC
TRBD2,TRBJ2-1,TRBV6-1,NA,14,CASSEESSGNEQFF,TGTGCCAGCAGTGAAGAGAGTAGCGGGAACGAGCAGTTCTTC
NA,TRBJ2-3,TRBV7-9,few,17,CASSLWRGTDRTDTQYF,TGTGCCAGCAGCTTATGGAGGGGGACAGACAGAACAGATACGCAGTATTTT
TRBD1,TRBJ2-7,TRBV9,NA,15,CASSVGTGVAWEQYF,TGTGCCAGCAGCGTCGGGACAGGGGTTGCTTGGGAGCAGTACTTC
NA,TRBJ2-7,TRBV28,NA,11,CATVRVYEQYF,TGTGCCACCGTCAGGGTCTACGAGCAGTACTTC
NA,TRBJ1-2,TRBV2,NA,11,CASSAGYGYTF,TGTGCCAGCAGCGCAGGCTATGGCTACACCTTC
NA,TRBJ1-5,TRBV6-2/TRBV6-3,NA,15,CASSPSGGSGQPQHF,TGTGCCAGCAGTCCCTCGGGGGGGTCCGGGCAGCCCCAGCATTTT
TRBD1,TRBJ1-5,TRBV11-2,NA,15,CASSLDRGRNQPQHF,TGTGCCAGCAGCTTGGACAGGGGAAGAAATCAGCCCCAGCATTTT
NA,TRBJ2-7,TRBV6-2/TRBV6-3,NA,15,CASSYSDGSQYEQYF,TGTGCCAGCAGTTACTCCGACGGGTCGCAGTACGAGCAGTACTTC
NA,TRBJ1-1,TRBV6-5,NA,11,CASSYTGMTFF,TGTGCCAGCAGTTACACAGGGATGACTTTCTTT
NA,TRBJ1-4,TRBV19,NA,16,CASSIGGQSKNEKLFF,TGTGCCAGTAGTATAGGAGGTCAGAGTAAGAATGAAAAACTGTTTTTT
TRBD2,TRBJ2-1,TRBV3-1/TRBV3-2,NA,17,CASSRSAGAFSYNEQFF,TGTGCCAGCAGCCGTAGCGCGGGAGCGTTCTCCTACAATGAGCAGTTCTTC
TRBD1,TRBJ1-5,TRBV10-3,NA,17,CATSRGPGLGGNQPQHF,TGTGCCACCAGCAGGGGGCCAGGATTAGGGGGCAATCAGCCCCAGCATTTT
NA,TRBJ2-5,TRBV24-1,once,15,CATSDLRGGQETQYF,TGTGCCACCAGTGATTTGCGGGGAGGCCAAGAGACCCAGTACTTC
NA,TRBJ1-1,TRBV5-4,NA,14,CASSFVGGSTEAFF,TGTGCCAGCAGCTTTGTTGGAGGGAGCACTGAAGCTTTCTTT
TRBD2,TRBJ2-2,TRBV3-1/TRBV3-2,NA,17,CASSHGLAGVSTGELFF,TGTGCCAGCAGCCACGGTTTAGCGGGAGTTAGCACCGGGGAGCTGTTTTTT
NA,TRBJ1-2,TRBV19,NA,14,CASSYRELLYGYTF,TGTGCCAGTAGTTACAGGGAACTGCTCTATGGCTACACCTTC
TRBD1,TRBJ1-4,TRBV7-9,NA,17,CASSPGQGRATNEKLFF,TGTGCCAGCAGCCCGGGACAGGGCCGGGCAACTAATGAAAAACTGTTTTTT
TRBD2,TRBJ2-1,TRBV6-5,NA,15,CASSYTSGSYNEQFF,TGTGCCAGCAGTTATACTAGCGGGAGCTACAATGAGCAGTTCTTC
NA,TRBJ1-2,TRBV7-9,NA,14,CASSFLGDNYGYTF,TGTGCCAGCAGCTTTTTGGGAGATAACTATGGCTACACCTTC
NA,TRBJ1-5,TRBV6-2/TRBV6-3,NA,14,CASSREGGNQPQHF,TGTGCCAGCAGCAGGGAGGGAGGCAATCAGCCCCAGCATTTT
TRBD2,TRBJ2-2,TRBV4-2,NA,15,CASLVGGRDTGELFF,TGTGCCAGCCTCGTTGGCGGGAGGGACACCGGGGAGCTGTTTTTT
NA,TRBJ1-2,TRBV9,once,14,CASSVAGMGYGYTF,TGTGCCAGCAGCGTAGCAGGGATGGGGTATGGCTACACCTTC
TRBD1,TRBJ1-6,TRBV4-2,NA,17,CASSQEAGTGGNSPLHF,TGTGCCAGCAGCCAAGAGGCCGGGACAGGGGGTAATTCACCCCTCCACTTT
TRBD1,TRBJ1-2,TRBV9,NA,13,CASRGQGLGGYTF,TGTGCCAGCAGGGGACAGGGTTTAGGCGGCTACACCTTC
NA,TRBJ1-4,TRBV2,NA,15,CASVSERATNEKLFF,TGTGCCAGCGTATCAGAACGTGCAACTAATGAAAAACTGTTTTTT
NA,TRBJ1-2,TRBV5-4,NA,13,CASSPARGAGYTF,TGTGCCAGCAGCCCGGCGCGGGGGGCTGGCTACACCTTC
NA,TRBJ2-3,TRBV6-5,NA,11,CASMRADTQYF,TGTGCCAGCATGCGAGCAGATACGCAGTATTTT
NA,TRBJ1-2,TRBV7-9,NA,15,CASSLAGGVPYGYTF,TGTGCCAGCAGCTTAGCGGGGGGCGTCCCATATGGCTACACCTTC
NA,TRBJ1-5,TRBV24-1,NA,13,CATSAAASKPQHF,TGTGCCACCAGTGCGGCGGCATCCAAACCCCAGCATTTT
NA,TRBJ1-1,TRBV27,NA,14,CASTPWGANTEAFF,TGTGCCAGCACCCCTTGGGGGGCGAACACTGAAGCTTTCTTT
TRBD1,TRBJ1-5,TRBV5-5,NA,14,CASSPGQLNQPQHF,TGTGCCAGCAGCCCGGGACAGCTTAATCAGCCCCAGCATTTT
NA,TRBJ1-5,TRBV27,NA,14,CASRGLAANQPQHF,TGTGCCAGCAGGGGCCTGGCAGCGAATCAGCCCCAGCATTTT
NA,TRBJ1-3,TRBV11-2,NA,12,CASSHGGNTIYF,TGTGCCAGCAGCCACGGCGGAAACACCATATATTTT
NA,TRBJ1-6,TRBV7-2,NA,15,CASSFRGQINSPLHF,TGTGCCAGCAGCTTCCGCGGACAGATCAATTCACCCCTCCACTTT
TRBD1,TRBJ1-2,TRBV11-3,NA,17,CASSLLNTPTGRYGYTF,TGTGCCAGCAGCTTACTAAATACCCCGACAGGGCGCTATGGCTACACCTTC
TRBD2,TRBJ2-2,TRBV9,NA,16,CASSETLAGAPGELFF,TGTGCCAGCAGCGAAACCCTAGCGGGAGCCCCCGGGGAGCTGTTTTTT
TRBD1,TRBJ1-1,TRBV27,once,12,CASSDRGTEAFF,TGTGCCAGCAGCGACAGGGGGACTGAAGCTTTCTTT
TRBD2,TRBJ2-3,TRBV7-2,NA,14,CASSLAGGFHTQYF,TGTGCCAGCAGCTTAGCGGGAGGGTTCCATACGCAGTATTTT
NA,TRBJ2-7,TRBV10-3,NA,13,CAITPDSSYEQYF,TGTGCCATCACCCCGGACAGTAGCTACGAGCAGTACTTC
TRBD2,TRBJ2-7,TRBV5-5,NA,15,CASSWTSGSSYEQYF,TGTGCCAGCAGCTGGACTAGCGGGTCTTCCTACGAGCAGTACTTC
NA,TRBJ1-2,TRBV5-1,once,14,CASSSGQISHGYTF,TGCGCCAGCAGCTCCGGACAGATCTCCCATGGCTACACCTTC